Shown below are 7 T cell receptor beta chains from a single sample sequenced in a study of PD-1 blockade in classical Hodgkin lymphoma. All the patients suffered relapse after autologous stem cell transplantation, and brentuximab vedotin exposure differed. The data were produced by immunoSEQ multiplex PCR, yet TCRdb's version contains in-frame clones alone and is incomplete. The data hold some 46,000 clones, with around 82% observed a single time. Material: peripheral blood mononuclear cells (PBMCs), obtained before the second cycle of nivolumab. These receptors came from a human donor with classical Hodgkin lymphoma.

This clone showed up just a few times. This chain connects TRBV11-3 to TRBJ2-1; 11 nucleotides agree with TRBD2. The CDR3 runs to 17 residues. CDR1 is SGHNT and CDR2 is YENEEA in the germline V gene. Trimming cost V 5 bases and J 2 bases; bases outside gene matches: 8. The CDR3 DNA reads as TGTGCCAGCAGCGCCTCCGGGACTAGCGGAGCCTACAATGAGCAGTTCTTC. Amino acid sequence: CASSASGTSGAYNEQFF.

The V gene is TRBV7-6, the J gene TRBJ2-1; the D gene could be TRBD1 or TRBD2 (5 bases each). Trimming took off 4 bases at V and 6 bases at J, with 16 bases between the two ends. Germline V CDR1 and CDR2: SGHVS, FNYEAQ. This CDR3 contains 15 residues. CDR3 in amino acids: CASSSTRGRINEQFF. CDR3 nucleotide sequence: TGTGCCAGCAGCTCTACCCGGGGCCGGATCAATGAGCAGTTCTTC.

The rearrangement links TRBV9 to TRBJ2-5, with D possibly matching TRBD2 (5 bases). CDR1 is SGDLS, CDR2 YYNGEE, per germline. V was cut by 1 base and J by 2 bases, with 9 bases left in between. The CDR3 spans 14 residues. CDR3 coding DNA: TGTGCCAGCAGCGTAAATAGCGTTCAAGAGACCCAGTACTTC. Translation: CASSVNSVQETQYF.

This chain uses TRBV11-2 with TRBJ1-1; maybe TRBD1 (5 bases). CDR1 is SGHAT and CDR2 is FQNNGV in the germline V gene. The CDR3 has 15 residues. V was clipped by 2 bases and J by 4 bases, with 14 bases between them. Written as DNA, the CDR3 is TGTGCCAGCAGCTTACTGGCGGGGAGGGGCACTGAAGCTTTCTTT. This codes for CASSLLAGRGTEAFF.

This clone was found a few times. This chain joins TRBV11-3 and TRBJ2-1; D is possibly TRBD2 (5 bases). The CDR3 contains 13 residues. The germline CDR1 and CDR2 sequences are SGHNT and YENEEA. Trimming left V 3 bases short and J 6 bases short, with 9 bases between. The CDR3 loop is CASSFYSGNEQFF. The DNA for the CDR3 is TGTGCCAGCAGCTTTTACAGCGGCAATGAGCAGTTCTTC.

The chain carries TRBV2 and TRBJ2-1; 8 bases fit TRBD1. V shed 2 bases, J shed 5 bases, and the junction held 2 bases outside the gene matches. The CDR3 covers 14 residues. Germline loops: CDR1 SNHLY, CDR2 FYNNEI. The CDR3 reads CASSENRGDNEQFF. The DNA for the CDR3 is TGTGCCAGCAGTGAAAACAGGGGGGACAATGAGCAGTTCTTC.

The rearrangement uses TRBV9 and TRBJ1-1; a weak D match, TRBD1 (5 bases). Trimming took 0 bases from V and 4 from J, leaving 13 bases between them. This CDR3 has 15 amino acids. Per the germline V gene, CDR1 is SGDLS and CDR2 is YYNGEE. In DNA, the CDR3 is TGTGCCAGCAGCGTAGTTTCTGGGGGGGGCACTGAAGCTTTCTTT. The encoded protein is CASSVVSGGGTEAFF.